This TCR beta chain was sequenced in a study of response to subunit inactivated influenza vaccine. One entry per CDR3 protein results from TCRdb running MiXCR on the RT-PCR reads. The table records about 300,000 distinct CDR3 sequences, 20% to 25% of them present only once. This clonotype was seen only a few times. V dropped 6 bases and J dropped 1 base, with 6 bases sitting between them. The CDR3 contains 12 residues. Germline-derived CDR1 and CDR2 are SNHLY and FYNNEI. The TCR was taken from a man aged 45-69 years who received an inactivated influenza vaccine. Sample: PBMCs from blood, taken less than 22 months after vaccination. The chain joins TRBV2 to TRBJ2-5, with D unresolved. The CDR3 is CASRRIQETQYF. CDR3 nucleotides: TGTGCCAGCAGAAGAATCCAAGAGACCCAGTACTTC.